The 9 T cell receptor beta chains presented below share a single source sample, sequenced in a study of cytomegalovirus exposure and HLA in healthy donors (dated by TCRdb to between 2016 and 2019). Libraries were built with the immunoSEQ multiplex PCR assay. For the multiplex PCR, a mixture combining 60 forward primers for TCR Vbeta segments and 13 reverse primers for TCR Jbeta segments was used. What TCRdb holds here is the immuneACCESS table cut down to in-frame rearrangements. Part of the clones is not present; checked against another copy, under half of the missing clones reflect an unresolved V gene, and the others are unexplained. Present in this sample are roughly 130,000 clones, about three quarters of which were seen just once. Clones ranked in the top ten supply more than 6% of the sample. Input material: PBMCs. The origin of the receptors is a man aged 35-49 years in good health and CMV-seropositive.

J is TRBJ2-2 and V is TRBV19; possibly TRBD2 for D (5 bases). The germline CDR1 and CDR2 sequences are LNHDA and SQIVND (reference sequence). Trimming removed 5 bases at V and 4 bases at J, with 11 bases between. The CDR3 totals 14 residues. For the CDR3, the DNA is TGTGCCAGTAGTCTGTCGGGGATCACCGGGGAGCTGTTTTTT. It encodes CASSLSGITGELFF. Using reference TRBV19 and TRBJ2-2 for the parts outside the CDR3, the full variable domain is DGGITQSPKYLFRKEGQNVTLSCEQNLNHDAMYWYRQDPGQGLRLIYYSQIVNDFQKGDIAEGYSVSREKKESFPLTVTSAQKNPTAFYLCASSLSGITGELFFGEGSRLTVL.

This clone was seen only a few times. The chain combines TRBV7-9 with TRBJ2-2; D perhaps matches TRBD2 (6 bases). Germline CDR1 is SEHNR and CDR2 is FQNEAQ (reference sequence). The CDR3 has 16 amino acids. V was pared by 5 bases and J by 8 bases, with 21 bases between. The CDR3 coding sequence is TGTGCCAGCAGCAGCTTAAGGAGGGAAATTCCGGGGGAGCTGTTTTTT. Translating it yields CASSSLRREIPGELFF.

This CDR3 is CASRPRTGVNQPQHF. CDR3 bases: TGTGCCAGCAGACCTCGGACAGGGGTCAATCAGCCCCAGCATTTT. The chain links TRBV2 to TRBJ1-5; 9 positions match TRBD1. Trimming removed 6 bases from V and 3 bases from J; junction bases left unmatched: 6. Germline loops: CDR1 SNHLY, CDR2 FYNNEI. There are 15 residues in the CDR3.

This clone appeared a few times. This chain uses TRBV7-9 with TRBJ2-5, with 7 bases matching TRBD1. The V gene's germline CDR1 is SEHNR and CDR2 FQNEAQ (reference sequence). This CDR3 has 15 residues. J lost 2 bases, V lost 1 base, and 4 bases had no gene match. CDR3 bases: TGTGCCAGCAGCTTAGGGGGACAGTGGCAAGAGACCCAGTACTTC. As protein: CASSLGGQWQETQYF.

This CDR3 is CASSGTDQETQYF. The DNA for the CDR3 is TGCGCCAGCAGCGGGACAGACCAAGAGACCCAGTACTTC. The chain recombines TRBV5-1 with TRBJ2-5, with 7 bases matching TRBD1. CDR1 is SGHRS, CDR2 YFSETQ, per germline. This CDR3 region has 13 residues. V trimming: 4 bases; J trimming: 0 bases; junction bases outside the gene matches: 0.

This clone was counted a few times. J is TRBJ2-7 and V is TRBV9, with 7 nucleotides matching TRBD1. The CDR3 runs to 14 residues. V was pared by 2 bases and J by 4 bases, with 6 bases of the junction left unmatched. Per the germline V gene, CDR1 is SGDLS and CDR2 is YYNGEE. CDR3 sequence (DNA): TGTGCCAGCAGCGTCGGGACAGACCTTTACGAGCAGTACTTC. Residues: CASSVGTDLYEQYF.

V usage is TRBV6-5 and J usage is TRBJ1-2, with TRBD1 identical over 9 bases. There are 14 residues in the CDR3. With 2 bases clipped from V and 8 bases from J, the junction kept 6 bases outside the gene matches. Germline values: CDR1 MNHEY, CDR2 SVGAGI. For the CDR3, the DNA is TGTGCCAGCAGTTACACCGGGACAGGGAGCGGCTACACCTTC. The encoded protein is CASSYTGTGSGYTF.

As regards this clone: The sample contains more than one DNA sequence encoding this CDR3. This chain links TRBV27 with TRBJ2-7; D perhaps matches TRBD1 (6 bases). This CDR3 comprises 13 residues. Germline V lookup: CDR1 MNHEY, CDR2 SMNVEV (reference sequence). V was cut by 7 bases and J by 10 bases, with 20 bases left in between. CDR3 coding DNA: TGTGCCAGCACGACCACAGGGTCACGCGAACAGTACTTC. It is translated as CASTTTGSREQYF.

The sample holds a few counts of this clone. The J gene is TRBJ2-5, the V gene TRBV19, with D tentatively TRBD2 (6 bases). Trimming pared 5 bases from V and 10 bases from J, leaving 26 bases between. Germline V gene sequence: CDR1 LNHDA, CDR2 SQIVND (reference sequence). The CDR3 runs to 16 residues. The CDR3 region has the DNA TGTGCCAGTAGTCCTCCCGGGAGCGGGCGGCTAAGAGACCAGTACTTC. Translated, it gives CASSPPGSGRLRDQYF.